This T cell receptor beta chain was profiled in a study of shared clonotypes between healthy human individuals. Regarding this clone: Its antigen is currently unknown.

Samples underwent the assay at deep level. Produced via immunoSEQ multiplex PCR; TCRdb's table is partial and in-frame only. Of hundreds of thousands of clones in the sample, about 74% were seen once. Study findings and constraints: Estimated richness values were generally larger in naive subsets than in memory subsets. The naive CD4 repertoires of a handful of donors were compared, and roughly 5% of clonotypes were shared.

V was pared by 4 bases and J by 7 bases, with 8 bases between. This CDR3 is 12 amino acids long. Per the germline V gene, CDR1 is GTSNPN and CDR2 is SVGIG (reference sequence). The chain uses TRBV30 and TRBJ1-6; D perhaps matches TRBD1 (5 bases). This TCR came from a woman aged 30 to 39 in good health. The sequenced material came from memory CD4+ T cells sorted from blood. Sample subset: CD45RA-negative fraction. The CDR3 protein is CAWNRDNSPLHF. Here the CDR3 DNA reads TGTGCCTGGAACCGGGACAATTCACCCCTCCACTTT.